This is a list of T cell receptor beta chains from one sample in a study of blood T cell repertoires in COVID-19. The table came from immunoSEQ multiplex PCR; TCRdb's copy has only in-frame clones and leaves some out. The repertoire includes around 170,000 clones, more than 70% of them detected once, and roughly 3.1% sits in the top ten. Sequenced sample: peripheral blood. All receptors come from a man aged 55 to 69 with acute or convalescent COVID-19. The CDR3 runs from the conserved cysteine through the conserved F or W. A D gene is named only where the DNA matches it firmly. The listing skips clone size in some rows; elsewhere it reads once, few, many or a size class.

TRBV19	NA	NA	TRBJ2-7	TGTGCCAGTGGCCAGACAGGCTACTCCTACGAGCAGTACTTC	CASGQTGYSYEQYF
TRBV6-6	NA	NA	TRBJ1-5	TGTGCCAGCAGTTACTCGAGGAGGGCCGGCAATCAGCCCCAGCATTTT	CASSYSRRAGNQPQHF
TRBV19	NA	NA	TRBJ2-2	TGTGCCAGTACCGTCGGGTCACGAGGCGGGGAGCTGTTTTTT	CASTVGSRGGELFF
TRBV2	TRBD1	NA	TRBJ1-5	TGTGCCAGCAGTGAAGGGGGGGCAGGGGGCAGCCAGCCCCAGCATTTT	CASSEGGAGGSQPQHF
TRBV24-1	TRBD1	NA	TRBJ1-3	TGTGCCACCAGTGATACGGACAGGGTTATATATTTT	CATSDTDRVIYF
TRBV27	TRBD1	NA	TRBJ1-2	TGTGCCAGCAGTAGACGCCCCGGGACAGGGGGCGGATATGGCTACACCTTC	CASSRRPGTGGGYGYTF
TRBV5-1	NA	NA	TRBJ2-7	TGCGCCAGCAGCGTGGCAGTTTCCTACGAGCAGTACTTC	CASSVAVSYEQYF
TRBV7-8	NA	few	TRBJ1-6	TGTGCCAGCAGCCCGTTCACGGGGTCACCCCTCCACTTT	CASSPFTGSPLHF
TRBV19	NA	NA	TRBJ1-2	TGTGCCAGTAGTATTTTGAACAGGAAACCCCCTGGCTACACCTTC	CASSILNRKPPGYTF
TRBV3-1/TRBV3-2	NA	NA	TRBJ1-1	TGTGCCAGCAGCCCCGGGGATCCGGCCACTGAAGCTTTCTTT	CASSPGDPATEAFF
TRBV4-2	NA	NA	TRBJ1-3	TGTGCCAGCAGCCAAGAAGCAGGGGAGTCTGGAAACACCATATATTTT	CASSQEAGESGNTIYF
TRBV6-5	NA	NA	TRBJ2-5	TGTGCCAGCAGTTCTCAGGGGCGGCAAGAGACCCAGTACTTC	CASSSQGRQETQYF
TRBV7-9	TRBD1	NA	TRBJ2-7	TGTGCCAGCAGCCCCAGGACAGGGTTAAAGTACTTC	CASSPRTGLKYF
TRBV6-5	NA	NA	TRBJ1-2	TGTGCCAGCCGCGCAAGCTACGCTAACTATGGCTACACCTTC	CASRASYANYGYTF
TRBV6-2/TRBV6-3	TRBD1	once	TRBJ1-2	TGTGCCAGCAGTACGGGACAGGGATCGTCTGGCTACACCTTC	CASSTGQGSSGYTF
TRBV4-1	TRBD2	NA	TRBJ2-3	TGCGCCAGCAGCCAAGATAGCGGGGCTGCGGGGGATACGCAGTATTTT	CASSQDSGAAGDTQYF
TRBV30	NA	few	TRBJ1-1	TGTGCCTGGAGGCTCCAGTCGGGGGTCGTATCGGGCACTGAAGCTTTCTTT	CAWRLQSGVVSGTEAFF
TRBV21-1	NA	NA	TRBJ1-6	TGTGCCAGCAGCCCTCCAGGCGGGGGGCGTCCATATAATTCACCCCTCCACTTT	CASSPPGGGRPYNSPLHF
TRBV5-1	NA	NA	TRBJ2-5	TGCGCCAGCAGCTTGGCCGGGTCTCTCCAAGAGACCCAGTACTTC	CASSLAGSLQETQYF
TRBV7-9	NA	NA	TRBJ1-4	TGTGCCAGCAGCCCTGGACAGTCCATATCCGCTAATGAAAAACTGTTTTTT	CASSPGQSISANEKLFF
TRBV11-2	NA	NA	TRBJ1-6	TGTGCCAGCCAGGGGAATTCACCCCTCCACTTT	CASQGNSPLHF
TRBV27	TRBD1	NA	TRBJ2-7	TGTGCCAGCAGCCTTCTCGGACAGGCTCGGAACGAGCAGTACTTC	CASSLLGQARNEQYF
TRBV29-1	TRBD2	NA	TRBJ2-2	TGCAGCGCCTTCCGGGGGACTAGCGGGGACACCGGGGAGCTGTTTTTT	CSAFRGTSGDTGELFF
TRBV7-9	TRBD1	NA	TRBJ1-2	TGTGCCAGCAGCTTAGAACCGGGACAGGGGAACTATGGCTACACCTTC	CASSLEPGQGNYGYTF
TRBV18	TRBD1	once	TRBJ1-1	TGTGCCAGCTCACTCGACCAGACAGGGCGAACTGAAGCTTTCTTT	CASSLDQTGRTEAFF
TRBV4-1	NA	NA	TRBJ2-7	TGCGCCAGCAGCCAAGTCGGTGCGAACGAGCAGTACTTC	CASSQVGANEQYF
TRBV12-3/TRBV12-4	NA	NA	TRBJ2-5	TGTGCCAGCAACCGGCGGACGGGGGAGACCCAGTACTTC	CASNRRTGETQYF
TRBV10-2	TRBD1	NA	TRBJ1-2	TGCGCCAGCAGTGCTCGGGACAGTCGTGGCTATGGCTACACCTTC	CASSARDSRGYGYTF